One and the same sample provided the 6 T cell receptor beta chains below, sequenced in a study of siplizumab effects on memory and regulatory T cells. The data were produced by immunoSEQ multiplex PCR, yet TCRdb's version contains in-frame clones alone and is incomplete. The sample contains about 100,000 clones, around 92% of which appear only once. Sequencing used CD4+ T cells sorted from blood. These receptor sequences come from a human donor in good health.

The rearrangement joins TRBV5-1 to TRBJ2-3, with D hard to call. CDR3 length: 14 residues. V was clipped by 0 bases and J by 4 bases, with 9 bases between them. CDR1 and CDR2 (germline): SGHRS, YFSETQ. CDR3 amino acids: CASSLGTFSDTQYF. CDR3 sequence (DNA): TGCGCCAGCAGCTTGGGGACCTTCTCAGATACGCAGTATTTT.

The gene calls are TRBV6-5 and TRBJ1-3; D remains ambiguous. With 7 bases removed from V and 4 bases from J, the gap between germline ends came to 17 bases. In germline, CDR1 is MNHEY, CDR2 SVGAGI. The CDR3 runs 15 residues. CDR3 in DNA: TGTGCCAGCAAAGTCGGGCCTTCGACCGGAAACACCATATATTTT. This translates into CASKVGPSTGNTIYF.

As DNA, the CDR3 is TGTGCCAGTAGTATCTTAGGGGTCAAGAACACCGGGGAGCTGTTTTTT. Protein: CASSILGVKNTGELFF. The V and J genes are TRBV19 and TRBJ2-2; possibly TRBD1 for D (5 bases). The CDR3 loop spans 16 amino acids. The germline gives CDR1 LNHDA, CDR2 SQIVND (reference sequence). The ends were cut back, 3 bases at V and 1 base at J, with 12 bases in the middle.

The chain couples TRBV7-7 to TRBJ2-3; perhaps TRBD2 as D (5 bases). The CDR3 runs 13 residues. Germline V gene lookup returns CDR1 SSHAT and CDR2 FNYEAQ (reference sequence). V lost 2 bases, J lost 4 bases, and 7 bases lay in between. The CDR3 reads CASSLRRPDTQYF. The DNA for the CDR3 is TGTGCCAGCAGCTTAAGGAGGCCAGATACGCAGTATTTT.

V usage is TRBV27 and J usage is TRBJ2-7; maybe TRBD1 (6 bases). The ends were cut back, 7 bases at V and 9 bases at J, with 22 bases in the middle. Germline CDR1 reads MNHEY; CDR2 reads SMNVEV (reference sequence). This CDR3 has 14 residues. For the CDR3, the DNA is TGTGCCAGCAACGAGGGGACAAATAGCCACGGGCAGTACTTC. Amino acid sequence: CASNEGTNSHGQYF.

V and J are TRBV9 and TRBJ2-5, with 13 bases lining up with TRBD2. With 3 bases clipped from V and 5 bases from J, the junction kept 1 base outside the gene matches. Germline CDR1 reads SGDLS; CDR2 reads YYNGEE. The CDR3 consists of 14 residues. The CDR3 sequence is CASSAGLAGETQYF. The CDR3 nucleotides are TGTGCCAGCAGCGCGGGACTAGCGGGGGAGACCCAGTACTTC.